The subject of this entry is one T cell receptor beta chain. This clone has only a few counts. Its antigen has not been determined. One base away there is no much larger clone; base qualities are not given. The donors were included in the validation cohort of 120 subjects, a group kept apart from the roughly 700-subject first cohort. Library preparation was by the immunoSEQ multiplex PCR assay. As for the original processing: A statistical classification framework was built for diagnosing cytomegalovirus status from the catalog of TCR beta chain sequences. In its TCRdb copy, this immuneACCESS table keeps in-frame sequences only and misses some clones. Where compared with another copy, unresolved V genes explain less than half of these, and the others have no known cause. V and J calls and clone size are copied from that table; D and trimming were computed from the DNA. Within this sample are some 210,000 clones, with 80% to 90% of them counted one time only. Roughly 2% of the sample lies in the top ten.

This sample is part of a study of cytomegalovirus exposure and HLA in healthy donors (dated by TCRdb to 2017 to 2019). With regard to the full study: According to a later analysis, one platform produced both the roughly 110 validation repertoires and the 620 or so repertoires of the first cohort. The study was designed to test whether signatures of past pathogen exposure could be identified by cataloging public T cell receptors. Besides the first cohort of 550 to 750 subjects, a separate validation cohort made up of 120 different subjects was used. To predict cytomegalovirus infection status, the study brought together high-throughput TCR immunosequencing, statistical association of individual TCRs with disease status, and machine learning. Results and caveats for the whole study, not just this receptor: A later analysis lacked HLA typing for the validation cohort, so it scored co-occurrence in that cohort across all 120 or so repertoires. The classifier was reported to diagnose cytomegalovirus status with high specificity and sensitivity in both the original and validation cohorts. According to the authors, the approach could potentially be generalized to other disease states and immunological phenotypes. A total of fewer than 200 TCR beta chains were listed by the study as associated with cytomegalovirus. Most TCR sequences were seen in very few donors, while some public TCRs were found in many individuals. Subsequent analysis determined that TCRs grouped into clusters in the first cohort also showed a tendency toward co-occurrence across the roughly 120 validation repertoires, and 85% to 95% of cluster scores exceeded 0. In vitro tests confirmed that a few of the cytomegalovirus-associated TCR beta chains recognize cytomegalovirus antigens.

This clonotype originated in a woman aged 18-29 years in good health and CMV-seropositive. The sequenced sample consisted of PBMCs.

This receptor has the CDR3 CASTEGRATYEQYF. The DNA is as follows: TGTGCCAGCACCGAGGGAAGGGCAACCTACGAGCAGTACTTC. In this chain, TRBV2 is recombined with TRBJ2-7; TRBD2 is perhaps the D gene, given 5 matching bases. V lost 7 bases and J lost 2 bases; the stretch between them is 15 bases long. CDR1 SNHLY and CDR2 FYNNEI are derived from the germline V gene. The CDR3 runs 14 residues from the cysteine to the phenylalanine. The kept DNA is CDR3 alone, 42 bases in frame from the first base.